This T cell receptor beta chain was documented in a study of T cell changes during pregnancy in multiple sclerosis. Sequenced by immunoSEQ multiplex PCR; TCRdb stores in-frame clones only, minus some. The top ten clones hold around 2% of a sample with over 65,000 clones, more than 85% of them seen once. Looked up from germline, CDR1 is MDHEN and CDR2 is SYDVKM. The J segment lost 6 bases and the V segment lost 6 bases, leaving 14 bases of the junction unmatched. This CDR3 has 18 residues. Sequencing was performed on peripheral blood, taken in the first trimester of pregnancy. The gene calls are TRBV28 and TRBJ2-1, with 13 bases matching TRBD2. This TCR was sampled from a female donor in good health, enrolled as a control in a pregnancy study. The CDR3 bases are TGTGCCAGCAGCCCTACTAGCGGGGGGGCTTCGAGGGGCAATGAGCAGTTCTTC. This translates into CASSPTSGGASRGNEQFF.